This T cell receptor beta chain comes out of a study of control samples from healthy donors and cancer patients. Generated by immunoSEQ multiplex PCR, the TCRdb table keeps only in-frame clones and is missing some. The sample holds more than 100,000 clones, about nine tenths seen once. Trimming removed 7 bases at V and 0 bases at J, with 12 bases between. Germline V gene lookup returns CDR1 MNHNY and CDR2 SVGAGI (reference sequence). The CDR3 is 14 amino acids. The clonotype comes from a man aged 45-65 years with head and neck cancer. The sequenced material came from PBMCs. The chain is built from TRBV6-6 and TRBJ1-2, with D possibly being TRBD1 (5 bases). Here the CDR3 DNA reads TGTGCCAGCACCACCGGGGGATCTAACTATGGCTACACCTTC. Protein product: CASTTGGSNYGYTF.